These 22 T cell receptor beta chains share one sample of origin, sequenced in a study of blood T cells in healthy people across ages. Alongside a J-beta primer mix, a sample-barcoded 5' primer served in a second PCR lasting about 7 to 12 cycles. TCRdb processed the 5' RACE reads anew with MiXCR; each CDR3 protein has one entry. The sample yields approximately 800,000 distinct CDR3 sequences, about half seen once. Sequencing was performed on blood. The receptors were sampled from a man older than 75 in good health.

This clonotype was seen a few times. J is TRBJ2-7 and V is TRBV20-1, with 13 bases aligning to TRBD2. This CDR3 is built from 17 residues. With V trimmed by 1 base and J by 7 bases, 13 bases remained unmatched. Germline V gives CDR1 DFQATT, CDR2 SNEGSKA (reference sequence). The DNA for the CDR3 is TGCAGTGCTAGAGGCCTTTTGACTAGCGGGAGGTACAATGAGCAGTACTTC. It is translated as CSARGLLTSGRYNEQYF.

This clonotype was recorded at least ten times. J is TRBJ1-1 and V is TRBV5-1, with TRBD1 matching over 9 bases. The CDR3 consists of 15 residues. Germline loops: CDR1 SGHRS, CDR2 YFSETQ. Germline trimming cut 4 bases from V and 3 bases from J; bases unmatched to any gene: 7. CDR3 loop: CASSVQQGAHTEAFF. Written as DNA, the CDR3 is TGCGCCAGCAGCGTACAACAGGGGGCACACACTGAAGCTTTCTTT. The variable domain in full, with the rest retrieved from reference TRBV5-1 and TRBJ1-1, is KAGVTQTPRYLIKTRGQQVTLSCSPISGHRSVSWYQQTPGQGLQFLFEYFSETQRNKGNFPGRFSGRQFSNSRSEMNVSTLELGDSALYLCASSVQQGAHTEAFFGQGTRLTVV.

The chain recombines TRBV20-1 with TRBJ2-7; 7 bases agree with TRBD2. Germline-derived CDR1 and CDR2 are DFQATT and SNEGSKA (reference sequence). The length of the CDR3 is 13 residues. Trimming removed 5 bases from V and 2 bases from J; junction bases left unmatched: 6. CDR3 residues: CSALVGGTYEQYF. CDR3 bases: TGCAGTGCTTTGGTGGGAGGGACCTACGAGCAGTACTTC.

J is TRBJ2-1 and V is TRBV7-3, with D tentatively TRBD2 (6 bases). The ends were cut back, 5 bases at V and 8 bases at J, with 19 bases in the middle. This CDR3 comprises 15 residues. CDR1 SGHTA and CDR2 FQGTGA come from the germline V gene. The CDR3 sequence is CASSITGSWGDEQFF. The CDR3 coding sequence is TGTGCCAGCAGCATCACCGGGTCTTGGGGGGATGAGCAGTTCTTC.

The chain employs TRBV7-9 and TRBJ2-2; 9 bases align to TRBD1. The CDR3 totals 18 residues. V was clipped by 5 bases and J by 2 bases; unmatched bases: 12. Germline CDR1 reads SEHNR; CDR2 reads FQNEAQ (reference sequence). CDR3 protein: CASSRGGQGRGNTGELFF. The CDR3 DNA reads TGTGCCAGCAGCCGCGGGGGACAGGGAAGGGGTAACACCGGGGAGCTGTTTTTT.

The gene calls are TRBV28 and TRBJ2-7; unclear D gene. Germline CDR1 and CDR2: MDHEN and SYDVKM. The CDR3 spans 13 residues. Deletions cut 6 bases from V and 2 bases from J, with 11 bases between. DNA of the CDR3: TGTGCCAGCAGCCGCCGAAGTACCTACGAGCAGTACTTC. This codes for CASSRRSTYEQYF.

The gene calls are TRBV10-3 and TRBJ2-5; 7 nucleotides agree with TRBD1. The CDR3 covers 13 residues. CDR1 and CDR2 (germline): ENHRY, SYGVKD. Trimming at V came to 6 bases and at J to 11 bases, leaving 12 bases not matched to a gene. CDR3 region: CAIRGDSRGEQYF. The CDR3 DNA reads TGTGCCATCAGAGGGGACAGCCGTGGGGAGCAGTACTTC.

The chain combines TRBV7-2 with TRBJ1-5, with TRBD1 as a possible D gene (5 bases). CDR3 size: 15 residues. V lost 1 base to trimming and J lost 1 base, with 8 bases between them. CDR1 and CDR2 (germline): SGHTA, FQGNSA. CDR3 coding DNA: TGTGCCAGCAGCTTAGAGGGACTCAGCAATCAGCCCCAGCATTTT. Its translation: CASSLEGLSNQPQHF.

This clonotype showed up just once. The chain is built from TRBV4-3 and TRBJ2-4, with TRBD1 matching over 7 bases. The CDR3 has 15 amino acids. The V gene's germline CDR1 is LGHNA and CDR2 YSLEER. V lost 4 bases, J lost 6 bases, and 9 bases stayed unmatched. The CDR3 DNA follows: TGCGCCAGCAGCCCCATCGACAGGGTCGGAAACATTCAGTACTTC. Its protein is CASSPIDRVGNIQYF.

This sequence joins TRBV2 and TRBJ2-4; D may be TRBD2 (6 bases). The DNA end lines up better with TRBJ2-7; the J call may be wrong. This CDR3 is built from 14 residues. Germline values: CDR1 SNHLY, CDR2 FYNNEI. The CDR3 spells CASAKTRAGYEQYF. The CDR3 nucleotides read TGTGCCAGCGCAAAGACTAGGGCGGGCTACGAGCAGTACTTC.

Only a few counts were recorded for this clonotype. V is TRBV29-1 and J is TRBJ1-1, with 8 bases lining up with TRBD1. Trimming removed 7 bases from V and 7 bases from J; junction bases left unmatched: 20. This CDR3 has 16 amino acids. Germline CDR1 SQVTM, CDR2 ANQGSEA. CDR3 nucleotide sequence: TGCAGCGCTCGAATACTTGACAGGGGCTTAGATTATGAAGCTTTCTTT. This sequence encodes CSARILDRGLDYEAFF.

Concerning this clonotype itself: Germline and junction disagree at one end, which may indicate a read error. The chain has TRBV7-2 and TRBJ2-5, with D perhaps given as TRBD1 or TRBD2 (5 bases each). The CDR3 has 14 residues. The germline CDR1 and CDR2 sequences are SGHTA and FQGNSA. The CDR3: CASSLGGSQEAQYF. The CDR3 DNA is TGTGCCAGCAGCTTAGGGGGGAGCCAAGAGGCCCAGTACTTC.

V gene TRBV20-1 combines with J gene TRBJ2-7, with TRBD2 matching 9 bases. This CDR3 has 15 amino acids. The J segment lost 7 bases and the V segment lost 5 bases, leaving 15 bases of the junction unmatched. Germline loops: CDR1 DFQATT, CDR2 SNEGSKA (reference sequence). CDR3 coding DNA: TGCAGTGCTTTTCTAGCGGGAAAGTCCTACAATGAGCAGTACTTC. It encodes CSAFLAGKSYNEQYF.

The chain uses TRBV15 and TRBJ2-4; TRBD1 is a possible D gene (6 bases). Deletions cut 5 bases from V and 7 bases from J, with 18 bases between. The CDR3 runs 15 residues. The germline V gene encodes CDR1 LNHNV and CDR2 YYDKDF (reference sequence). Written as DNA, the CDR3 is TGTGCCACCAGCGGGACCAGAGGCAGGGGCAACATTCAGTACTTC. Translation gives CATSGTRGRGNIQYF. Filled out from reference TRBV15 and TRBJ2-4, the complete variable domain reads DAMVIQNPRYQVTQFGKPVTLSCSQTLNHNVMYWYQQKSSQAPKLLFHYYDKDFNNEADTPDNFQSRRPNTSFCFLDIRSPGLGDTAMYLCATSGTRGRGNIQYFGAGTRLSVL.

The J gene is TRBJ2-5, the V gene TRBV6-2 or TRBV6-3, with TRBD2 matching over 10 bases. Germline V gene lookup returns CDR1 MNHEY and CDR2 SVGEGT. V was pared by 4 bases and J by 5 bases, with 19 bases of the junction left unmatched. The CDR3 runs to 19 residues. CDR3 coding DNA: TGTGCCAGCAGTTCTCCCCGCGCTACTAGCGGGACCTCCAGGGAGACCCAGTACTTC. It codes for CASSSPRATSGTSRETQYF.

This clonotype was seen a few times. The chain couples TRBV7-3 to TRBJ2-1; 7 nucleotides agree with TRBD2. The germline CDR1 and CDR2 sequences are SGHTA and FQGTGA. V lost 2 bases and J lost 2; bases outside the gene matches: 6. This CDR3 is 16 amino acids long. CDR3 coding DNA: TGTGCCAGCAGCTTATCAACGGGAGGAGCCTACAATGAGCAGTTCTTC. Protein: CASSLSTGGAYNEQFF.

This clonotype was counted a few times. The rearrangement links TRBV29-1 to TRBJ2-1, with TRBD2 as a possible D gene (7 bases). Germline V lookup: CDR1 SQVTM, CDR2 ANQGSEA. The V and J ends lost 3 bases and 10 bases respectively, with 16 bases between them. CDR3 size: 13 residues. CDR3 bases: TGCAGCGTTGAGGGGGGGCGGTGGGGGGAGCAGTTCTTC. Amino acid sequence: CSVEGGRWGEQFF.

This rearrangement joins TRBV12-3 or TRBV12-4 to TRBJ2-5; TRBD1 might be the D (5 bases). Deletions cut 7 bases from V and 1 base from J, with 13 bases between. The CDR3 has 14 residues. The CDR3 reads CASTRKGLQETQYF. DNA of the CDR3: TGTGCCAGCACGAGAAAGGGGCTCCAAGAGACCCAGTACTTC.

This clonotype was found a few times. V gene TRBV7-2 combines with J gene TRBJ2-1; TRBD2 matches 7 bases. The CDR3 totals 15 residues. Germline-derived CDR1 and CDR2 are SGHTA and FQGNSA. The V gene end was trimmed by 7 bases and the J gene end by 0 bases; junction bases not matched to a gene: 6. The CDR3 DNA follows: TGTGCCAGCACCCCTAGCGGTCTCTCCTACAATGAGCAGTTCTTC. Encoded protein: CASTPSGLSYNEQFF.

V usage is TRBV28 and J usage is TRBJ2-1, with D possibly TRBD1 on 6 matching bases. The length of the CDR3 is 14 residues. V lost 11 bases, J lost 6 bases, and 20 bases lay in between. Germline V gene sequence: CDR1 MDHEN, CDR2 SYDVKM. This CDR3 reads CAGISKGGANEQFF. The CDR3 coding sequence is TGTGCCGGCATCAGTAAAGGGGGTGCCAATGAGCAGTTCTTC.

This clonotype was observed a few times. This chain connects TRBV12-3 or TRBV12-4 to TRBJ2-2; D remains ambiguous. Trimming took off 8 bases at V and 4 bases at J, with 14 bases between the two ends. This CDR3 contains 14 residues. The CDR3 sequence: CASRYTDLTGELFF. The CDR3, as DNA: TGTGCCAGCCGGTATACAGACCTCACCGGGGAGCTGTTTTTT.

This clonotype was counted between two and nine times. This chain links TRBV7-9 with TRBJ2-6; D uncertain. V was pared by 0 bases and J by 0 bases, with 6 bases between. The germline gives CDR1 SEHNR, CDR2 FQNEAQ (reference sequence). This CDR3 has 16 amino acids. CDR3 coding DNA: TGTGCCAGCAGCTTAGCGGCCGGCTCTGGGGCCAACGTCCTGACTTTC. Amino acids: CASSLAAGSGANVLTF.